The T cell receptor beta chain described here comes from a study of immune evolution from preneoplasia to lung adenocarcinoma. Sequencing used immunoSEQ multiplex PCR; TCRdb keeps in-frame clones, though not all of them. The sample has around 2,500 clones; 75% to 85% are singletons. The CDR3 loop spans 15 amino acids. Germline CDR1 is SGHNT and CDR2 is YYREEE (reference sequence). V gave up 0 bases and J gave up 5 bases; unmatched junction bases: 6. The specimen was FFPE atypical adenomatous hyperplasia tissue from the lung. Subset noted: atypical adenomatous hyperplasia (AAH), lung preneoplasia. This chain uses TRBV5-4 with TRBJ2-7; 9 bases are a match to TRBD2. The clonotype comes from a person aged 70 to 85 with lung adenocarcinoma. CDR3 sequence reads: CASSLAPSGKDEQYF. CDR3 nucleotides: TGTGCCAGCAGCTTGGCCCCTAGCGGGAAGGACGAGCAGTACTTC.